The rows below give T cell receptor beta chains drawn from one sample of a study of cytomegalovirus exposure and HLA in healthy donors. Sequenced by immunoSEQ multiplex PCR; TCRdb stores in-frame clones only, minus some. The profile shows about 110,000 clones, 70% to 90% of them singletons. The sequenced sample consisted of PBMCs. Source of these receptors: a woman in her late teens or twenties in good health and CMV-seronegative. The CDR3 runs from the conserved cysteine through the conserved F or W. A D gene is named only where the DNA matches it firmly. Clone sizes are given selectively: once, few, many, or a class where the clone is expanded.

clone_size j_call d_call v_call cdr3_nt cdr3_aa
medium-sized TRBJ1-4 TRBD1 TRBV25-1 TGTGCCAGCAGTGGACGACAGGGGAATGAAAAACTGTTTTTT CASSGRQGNEKLFF
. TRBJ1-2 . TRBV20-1 TGCAGTGCCCAAGGGGCCTATGGCTACACCTTC CSAQGAYGYTF
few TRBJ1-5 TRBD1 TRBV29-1 TGCAGCGTTGAAGATAGTACAGGGGGGCATCAGCCCCAGCATTTT CSVEDSTGGHQPQHF
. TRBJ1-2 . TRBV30 TGTGCCTGGATGGGGAGGGTTAACTATGGCTACACCTTC CAWMGRVNYGYTF
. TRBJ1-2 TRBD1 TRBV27 TGTGCCAGCAGTTTATCCCAAACAGGGGTATATGGCTACACCTTC CASSLSQTGVYGYTF
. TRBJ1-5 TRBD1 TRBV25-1 TGTGCCAGCAGCGGAGGGACAGCCGAATATAGCAATCAGCCCCAGCATTTT CASSGGTAEYSNQPQHF
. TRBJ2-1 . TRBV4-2 TGTGCCAGCAGCCAAGGGGGTGCGGGTGACTACAATGAGCAGTTCTTC CASSQGGAGDYNEQFF
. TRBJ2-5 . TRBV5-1 TGCGCCAGCAGCTTGTCGGGACACCTGCAAGAGACCCAGTACTTC CASSLSGHLQETQYF
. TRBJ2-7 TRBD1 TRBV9 TGTGCCAGCAGCCCTCGGTTTCGAACCGGGACAGATCCCTACGAGCAGTACTTC CASSPRFRTGTDPYEQYF
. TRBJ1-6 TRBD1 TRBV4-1 TGCGCCAGCAGCCAAGGACAGGGGGGTAATTCACCCCTCCACTTT CASSQGQGGNSPLHF
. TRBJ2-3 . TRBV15 TGTGCCACCAGCACTCGTCCTGGGGGCCCAGATACGCAGTATTTT CATSTRPGGPDTQYF
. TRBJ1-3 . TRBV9 TGTGCCAGCACCAACGACTTGTCTGGGAACACCATATATTTT CASTNDLSGNTIYF
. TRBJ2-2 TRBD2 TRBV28 TGTGCCAGCAGTCGTCTAGCGGGGGGCCAGGGGACCGGGGAGCTGTTTTTT CASSRLAGGQGTGELFF
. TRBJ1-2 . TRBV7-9 TGTGCCAGCAGGGACAGAACTAACTATGGCTACACCTTC CASRDRTNYGYTF
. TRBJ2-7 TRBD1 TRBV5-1 TGCGCCAGCAGACCCGGGACAGCTGCCACCTACGAGCAGTACTTC CASRPGTAATYEQYF
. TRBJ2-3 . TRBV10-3 TGTGCCATCAGTGACCCGATAGAGGGAGATACGCAGTATTTT CAISDPIEGDTQYF
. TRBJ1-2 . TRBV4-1 TGCGCCAGCAGCCAAGGTCCCGAGGCGTATGGCTACACCTTC CASSQGPEAYGYTF
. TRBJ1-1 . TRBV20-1 TGCAGTGCTAGACCCAATTCTGAAGCTTTCTTT CSARPNSEAFF
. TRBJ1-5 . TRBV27 TGTGCCAGCAGTCGGGACACCCATGGGAATCAGCCCCAGCATTTT CASSRDTHGNQPQHF
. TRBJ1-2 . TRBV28 TGTGCCAGCAGTCCAACGTATGCGTCCGGCTATGGCTACACCTTC CASSPTYASGYGYTF
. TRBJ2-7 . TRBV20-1 TGCAGTGCAAGCACAGGGTACGAGCAGTACTTC CSASTGYEQYF
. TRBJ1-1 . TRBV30 TGTGCCTGCAGTAGGGAGAATATACTTGAAGCTTTCTTT CACSRENILEAFF
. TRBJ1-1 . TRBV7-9 TGTGCCAGCAGCTCAAGTCCAGGGACTGAAGCTTTCTTT CASSSSPGTEAFF
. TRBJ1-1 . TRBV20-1 TGCAGTGTCTTTCACACTGAAGCTTTCTTT CSVFHTEAFF
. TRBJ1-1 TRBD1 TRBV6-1 TGTGCCAGCAGTAGGGACAGGGAGAACACTGAAGCTTTCTTT CASSRDRENTEAFF
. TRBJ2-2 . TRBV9 TGTGCCAGCAGCGCGCGGAGGGCTTCGAACACCGGGGAGCTGTTTTTT CASSARRASNTGELFF
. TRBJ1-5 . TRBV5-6 TGTGCCAGCAGCTTGGGGCCGGGGTTTCGTCAGCCCCAGCATTTT CASSLGPGFRQPQHF
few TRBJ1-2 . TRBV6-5 TGTGCCAGCAGTTACTTGGGAGGGAATGGCTACACCTTC CASSYLGGNGYTF
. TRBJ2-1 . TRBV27 TGTGCCAGCAGTTTCCAGGGGCAAGGCAATGAGCAGTTCTTC CASSFQGQGNEQFF
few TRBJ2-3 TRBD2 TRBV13 TGTGCCAGCAGCCCCTCCGGTCCCCTAGCGGGGACCACAGATACGCAGTATTTT CASSPSGPLAGTTDTQYF
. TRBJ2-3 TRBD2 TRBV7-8 TGTGCCAGCAGCTTTCCTCGGACTAGCGGGGGATTGACAGATACGCAGTATTTT CASSFPRTSGGLTDTQYF
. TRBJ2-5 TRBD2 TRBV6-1 TGTGCCAGCAGTGAAAAGCGGGGGGATTTCCAAGAGACCCAGTACTTC CASSEKRGDFQETQYF
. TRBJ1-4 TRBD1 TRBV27 TGTGCCAGCAGTTTGGGGACAGGGGGACAAACTAATGAAAAACTGTTTTTT CASSLGTGGQTNEKLFF
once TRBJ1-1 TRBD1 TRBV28 TGTGCCAGCAGTTCCCCGTTGACAGGGCTTGAAGCTTTCTTT CASSSPLTGLEAFF
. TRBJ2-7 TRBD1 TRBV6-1 TGTGCCAGCAGTCCGGGACAGGAGATGGACGAGCAGTACTTC CASSPGQEMDEQYF
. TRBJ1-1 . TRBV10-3 TGTGCCATCAAGCGGAACCAGGGGCAAATGAACACTGAAGCTTTCTTT CAIKRNQGQMNTEAFF
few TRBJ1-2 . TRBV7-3 TGTGCCAGCAGCCCGAGTATTGCCGAGCGTACCTTCGCCTTC CASSPSIAERTFAF
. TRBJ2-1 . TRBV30 TGTGCCTGGGCCTCTTTTTTCAGCTCCTACAATGAGCAGTTCTTC CAWASFFSSYNEQFF
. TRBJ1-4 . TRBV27 TGTGCCAGCTGGGGAGGACGAGAAAAACTGTTTTTT CASWGGREKLFF
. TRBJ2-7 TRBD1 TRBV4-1 TGCGCCAGCAGCCCGCTAAGGGACAGGGGATACGAGCAGTACTTC CASSPLRDRGYEQYF
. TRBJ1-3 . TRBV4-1 TGCGCCAGCAGCCAAGACAGGGGAGATGGAAACACCATATATTTT CASSQDRGDGNTIYF
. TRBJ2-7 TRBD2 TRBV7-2 TGTGCCAGCAGCTTAATCGGACTAGCGCCCGCCGGCGAGCAGTACTTC CASSLIGLAPAGEQYF
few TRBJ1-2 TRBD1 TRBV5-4 TGTGCCAGCAGCCCTGACAGGGCGGATGGCTACACCTTC CASSPDRADGYTF